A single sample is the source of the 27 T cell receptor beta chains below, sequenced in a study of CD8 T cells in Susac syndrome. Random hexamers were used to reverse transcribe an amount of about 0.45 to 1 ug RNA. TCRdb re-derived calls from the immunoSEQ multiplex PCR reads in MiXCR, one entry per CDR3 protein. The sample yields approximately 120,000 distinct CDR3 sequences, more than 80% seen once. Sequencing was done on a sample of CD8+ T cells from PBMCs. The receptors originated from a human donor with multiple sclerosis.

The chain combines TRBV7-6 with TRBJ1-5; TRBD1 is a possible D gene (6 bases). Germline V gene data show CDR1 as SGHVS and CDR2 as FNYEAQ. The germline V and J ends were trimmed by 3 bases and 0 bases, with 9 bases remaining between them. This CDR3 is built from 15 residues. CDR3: CASSFGGYSNQPQHF. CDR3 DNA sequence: TGTGCCAGCAGCTTTGGGGGCTATAGCAATCAGCCCCAGCATTTT.

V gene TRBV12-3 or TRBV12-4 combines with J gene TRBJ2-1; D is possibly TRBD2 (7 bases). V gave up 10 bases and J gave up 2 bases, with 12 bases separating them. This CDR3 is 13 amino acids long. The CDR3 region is CATGGGAYNEQFF. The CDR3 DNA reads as TGTGCCACCGGAGGGGGGGCCTACAATGAGCAGTTCTTC.

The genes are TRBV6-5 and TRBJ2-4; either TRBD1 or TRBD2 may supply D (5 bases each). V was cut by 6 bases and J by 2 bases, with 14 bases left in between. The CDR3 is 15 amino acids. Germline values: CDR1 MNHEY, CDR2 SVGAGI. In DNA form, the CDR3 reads TGTGCCAGCAGCAATCGGTGGGGGACCAAAAACATTCAGTACTTC. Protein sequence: CASSNRWGTKNIQYF.

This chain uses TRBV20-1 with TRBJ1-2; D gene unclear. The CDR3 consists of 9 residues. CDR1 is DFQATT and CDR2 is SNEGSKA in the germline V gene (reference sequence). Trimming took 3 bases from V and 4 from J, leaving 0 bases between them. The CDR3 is CSASYGYTF. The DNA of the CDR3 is TGCAGTGCTAGCTATGGCTACACCTTC.

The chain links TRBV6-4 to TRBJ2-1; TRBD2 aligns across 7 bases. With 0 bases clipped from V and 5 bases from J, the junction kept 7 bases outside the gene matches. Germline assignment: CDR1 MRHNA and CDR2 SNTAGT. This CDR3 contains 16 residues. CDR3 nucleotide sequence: TGTGCCAGCAGTGACTCCGCTAGCGGACGACACAATGAGCAGTTCTTC. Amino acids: CASSDSASGRHNEQFF.

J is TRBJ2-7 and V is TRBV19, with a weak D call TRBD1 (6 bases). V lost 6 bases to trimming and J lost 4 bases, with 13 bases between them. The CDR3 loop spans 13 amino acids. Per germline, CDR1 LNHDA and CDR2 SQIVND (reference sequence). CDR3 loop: CASSLGHRYEQYF. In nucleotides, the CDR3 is TGTGCCAGTAGCCTGGGACATCGTTACGAGCAGTACTTC. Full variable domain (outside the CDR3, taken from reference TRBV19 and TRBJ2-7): DGGITQSPKYLFRKEGQNVTLSCEQNLNHDAMYWYRQDPGQGLRLIYYSQIVNDFQKGDIAEGYSVSREKKESFPLTVTSAQKNPTAFYLCASSLGHRYEQYFGPGTRLTVT.

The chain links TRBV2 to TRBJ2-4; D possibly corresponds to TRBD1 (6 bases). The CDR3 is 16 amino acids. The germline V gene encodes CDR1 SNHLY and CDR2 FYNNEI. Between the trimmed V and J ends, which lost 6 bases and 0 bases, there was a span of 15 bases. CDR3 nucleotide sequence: TGTGCCAGCAGCGGAAAACAGGGAGTAGCCAAAAACATTCAGTACTTC. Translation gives CASSGKQGVAKNIQYF.

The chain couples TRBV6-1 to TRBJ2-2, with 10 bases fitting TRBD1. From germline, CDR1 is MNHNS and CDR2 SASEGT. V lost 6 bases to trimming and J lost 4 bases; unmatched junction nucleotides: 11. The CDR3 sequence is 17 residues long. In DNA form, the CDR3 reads TGTGCCAGCAGCCTTCGGACAGGGGGAAAGGGCACCGGGGAGCTGTTTTTT. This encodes CASSLRTGGKGTGELFF.

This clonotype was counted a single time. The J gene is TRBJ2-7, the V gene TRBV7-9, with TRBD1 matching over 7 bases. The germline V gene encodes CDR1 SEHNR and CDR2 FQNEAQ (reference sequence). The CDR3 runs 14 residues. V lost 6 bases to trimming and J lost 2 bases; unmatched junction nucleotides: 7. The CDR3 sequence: CASSSDRVAYEQYV. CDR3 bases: TGTGCCAGCAGTTCCGACAGGGTAGCCTACGAGCAGTACGTC.

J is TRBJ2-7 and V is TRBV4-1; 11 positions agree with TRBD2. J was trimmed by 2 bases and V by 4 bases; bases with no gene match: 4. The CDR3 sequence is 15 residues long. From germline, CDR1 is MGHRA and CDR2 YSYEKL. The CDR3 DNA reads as TGCGCCAGCAGCCTCATAGCGGGGGGGCCCTACGAGCAGTACTTC. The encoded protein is CASSLIAGGPYEQYF.

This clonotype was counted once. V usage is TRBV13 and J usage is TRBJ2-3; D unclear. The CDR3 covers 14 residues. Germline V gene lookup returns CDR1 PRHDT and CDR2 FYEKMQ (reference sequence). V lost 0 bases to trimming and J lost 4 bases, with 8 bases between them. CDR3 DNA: TGTGCCAGCAGCTTAGGCCATAGGGCAGATACGCAGTATTTT. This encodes CASSLGHRADTQYF.

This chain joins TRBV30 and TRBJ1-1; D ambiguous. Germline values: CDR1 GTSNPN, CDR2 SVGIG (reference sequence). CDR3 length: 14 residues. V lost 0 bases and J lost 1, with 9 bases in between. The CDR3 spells CAWSVPRGNTEAFF. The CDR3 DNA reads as TGTGCCTGGAGTGTCCCTCGGGGGAACACTGAAGCTTTCTTT.

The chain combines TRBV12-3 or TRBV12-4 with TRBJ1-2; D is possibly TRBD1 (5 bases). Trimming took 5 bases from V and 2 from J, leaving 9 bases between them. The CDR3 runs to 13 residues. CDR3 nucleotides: TGTGCCAGCAGTCCGGGACCCAACTATGGCTACACCTTC. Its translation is CASSPGPNYGYTF.

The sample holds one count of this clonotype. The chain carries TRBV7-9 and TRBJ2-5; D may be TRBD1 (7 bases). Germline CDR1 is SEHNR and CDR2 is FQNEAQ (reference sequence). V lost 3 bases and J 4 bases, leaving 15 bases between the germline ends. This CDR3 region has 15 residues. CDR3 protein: CASSFPGAGGETQYF. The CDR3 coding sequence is TGTGCCAGCAGCTTCCCGGGGGCAGGGGGAGAGACCCAGTACTTC. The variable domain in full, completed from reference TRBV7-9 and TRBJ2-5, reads DTGVSQNPRHKITKRGQNVTFRCDPISEHNRLYWYRQTLGQGPEFLTYFQNEAQLEKSRLLSDRFSAERPKGSFSTLEIQRTEQGDSAMYLCASSFPGAGGETQYFGPGTRLLVL.

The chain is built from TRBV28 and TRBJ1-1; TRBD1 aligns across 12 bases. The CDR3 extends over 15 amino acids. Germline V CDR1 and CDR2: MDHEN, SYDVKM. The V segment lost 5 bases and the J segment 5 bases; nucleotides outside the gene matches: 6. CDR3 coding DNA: TGTGCCAGCAGTAGGGACAGGGGGCCCGAGACTGAAGCTTTCTTT. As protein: CASSRDRGPETEAFF.

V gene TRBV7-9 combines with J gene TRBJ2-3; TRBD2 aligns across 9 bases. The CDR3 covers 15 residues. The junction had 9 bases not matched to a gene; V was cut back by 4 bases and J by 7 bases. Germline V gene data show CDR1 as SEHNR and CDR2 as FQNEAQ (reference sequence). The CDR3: CASSSLAGGGHTQYF. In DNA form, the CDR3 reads TGTGCCAGCAGCTCCCTCGCGGGAGGGGGTCATACGCAGTATTTT.

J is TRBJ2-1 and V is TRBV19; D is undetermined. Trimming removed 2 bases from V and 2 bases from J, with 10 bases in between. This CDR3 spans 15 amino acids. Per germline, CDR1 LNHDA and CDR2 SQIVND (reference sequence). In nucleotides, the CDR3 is TGTGCCAGTAGTATATTCCCGGTAACCTACAATGAGCAGTTCTTC. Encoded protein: CASSIFPVTYNEQFF.

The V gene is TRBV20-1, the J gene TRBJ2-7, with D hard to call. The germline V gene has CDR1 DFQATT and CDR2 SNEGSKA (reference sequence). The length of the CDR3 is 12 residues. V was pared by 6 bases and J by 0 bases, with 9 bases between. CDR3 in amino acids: CSAPEASYEQYF. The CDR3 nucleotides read TGCAGTGCCCCCGAGGCCTCCTACGAGCAGTACTTC.

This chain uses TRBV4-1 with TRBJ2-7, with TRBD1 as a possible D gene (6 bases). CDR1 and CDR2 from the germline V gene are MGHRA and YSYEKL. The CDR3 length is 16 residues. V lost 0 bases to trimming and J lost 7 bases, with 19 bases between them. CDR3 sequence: CASSQDRAGVLREQYF. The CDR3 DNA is TGCGCCAGCAGCCAAGATAGGGCAGGGGTCCTCAGGGAGCAGTACTTC.

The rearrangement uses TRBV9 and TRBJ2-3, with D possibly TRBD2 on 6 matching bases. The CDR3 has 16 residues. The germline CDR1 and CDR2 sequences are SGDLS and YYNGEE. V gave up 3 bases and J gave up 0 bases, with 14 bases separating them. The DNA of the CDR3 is TGTGCCAGCAGCGGGAGTGAGACTAGAAGCACAGATACGCAGTATTTT. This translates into CASSGSETRSTDTQYF.

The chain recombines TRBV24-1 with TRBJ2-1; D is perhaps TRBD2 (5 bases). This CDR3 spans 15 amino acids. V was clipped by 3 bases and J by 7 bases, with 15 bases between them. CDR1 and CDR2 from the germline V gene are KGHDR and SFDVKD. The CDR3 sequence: CATSDNYPRLNEQFF. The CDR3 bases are TGTGCCACCAGTGATAACTACCCACGACTAAATGAGCAGTTCTTC.

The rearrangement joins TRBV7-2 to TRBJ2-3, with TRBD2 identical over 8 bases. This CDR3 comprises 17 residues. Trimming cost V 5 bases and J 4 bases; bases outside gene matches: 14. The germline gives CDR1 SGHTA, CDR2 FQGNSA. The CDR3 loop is CASSNRPRGGGADTQYF. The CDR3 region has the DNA TGTGCCAGCAGCAACAGACCTCGGGGGGGCGGAGCAGATACGCAGTATTTT. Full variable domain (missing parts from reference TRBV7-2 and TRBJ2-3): GAGVSQSPSNKVTEKGKDVELRCDPISGHTALYWYRQSLGQGLEFLIYFQGNSAPDKSGLPSDRFSAERTGGSVSTLTIQRTQQEDSAVYLCASSNRPRGGGADTQYFGPGTRLTVL.

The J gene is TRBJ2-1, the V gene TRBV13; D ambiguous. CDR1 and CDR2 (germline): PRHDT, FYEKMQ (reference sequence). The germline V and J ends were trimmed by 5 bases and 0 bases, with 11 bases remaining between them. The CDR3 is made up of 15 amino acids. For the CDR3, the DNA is TGTGCCAGCAGCCCAAGACGGAGCTCCTACAATGAGCAGTTCTTC. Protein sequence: CASSPRRSSYNEQFF.

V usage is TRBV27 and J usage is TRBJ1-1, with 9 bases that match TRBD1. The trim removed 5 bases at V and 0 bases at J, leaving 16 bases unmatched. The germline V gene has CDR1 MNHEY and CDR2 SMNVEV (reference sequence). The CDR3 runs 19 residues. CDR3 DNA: TGTGCCAGCAGTCTTGCACCGGGACAGGGATCCTTTCTGAACACTGAAGCTTTCTTT. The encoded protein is CASSLAPGQGSFLNTEAFF.

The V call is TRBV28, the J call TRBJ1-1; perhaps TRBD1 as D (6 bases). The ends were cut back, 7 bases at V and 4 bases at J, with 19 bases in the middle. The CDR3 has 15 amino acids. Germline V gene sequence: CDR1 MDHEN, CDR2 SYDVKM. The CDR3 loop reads CASIWGGERATEAFF. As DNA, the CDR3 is TGTGCCAGCATTTGGGGGGGCGAGCGAGCCACTGAAGCTTTCTTT.

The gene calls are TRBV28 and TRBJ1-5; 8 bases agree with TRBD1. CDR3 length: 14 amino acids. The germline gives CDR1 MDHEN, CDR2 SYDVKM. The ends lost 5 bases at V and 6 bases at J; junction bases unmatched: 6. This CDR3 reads CASSLRQGTQPQHF. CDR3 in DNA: TGTGCCAGCAGTCTCAGACAGGGGACTCAGCCCCAGCATTTT. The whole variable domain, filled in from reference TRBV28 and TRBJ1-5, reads DVKVTQSSRYLVKRTGEKVFLECVQDMDHENMFWYRQDPGLGLRLIYFSYDVKMKEKGDIPEGYSVSREKKERFSLILESASTNQTSMYLCASSLRQGTQPQHFGDGTRLSIL.

The CDR3 reads CASSQEKLAGGPQRGYNEQFF. The CDR3 bases are TGCGCCAGCAGCCAAGAAAAACTAGCGGGGGGGCCACAGCGGGGCTACAATGAGCAGTTCTTC. This chain joins TRBV4-1 and TRBJ2-1; TRBD2 agrees at 13 bases. Unmatched junction bases numbered 14, after V lost 0 bases and J lost 3 bases. Germline lookup yields CDR1 MGHRA and CDR2 YSYEKL. The CDR3 extends over 21 amino acids.